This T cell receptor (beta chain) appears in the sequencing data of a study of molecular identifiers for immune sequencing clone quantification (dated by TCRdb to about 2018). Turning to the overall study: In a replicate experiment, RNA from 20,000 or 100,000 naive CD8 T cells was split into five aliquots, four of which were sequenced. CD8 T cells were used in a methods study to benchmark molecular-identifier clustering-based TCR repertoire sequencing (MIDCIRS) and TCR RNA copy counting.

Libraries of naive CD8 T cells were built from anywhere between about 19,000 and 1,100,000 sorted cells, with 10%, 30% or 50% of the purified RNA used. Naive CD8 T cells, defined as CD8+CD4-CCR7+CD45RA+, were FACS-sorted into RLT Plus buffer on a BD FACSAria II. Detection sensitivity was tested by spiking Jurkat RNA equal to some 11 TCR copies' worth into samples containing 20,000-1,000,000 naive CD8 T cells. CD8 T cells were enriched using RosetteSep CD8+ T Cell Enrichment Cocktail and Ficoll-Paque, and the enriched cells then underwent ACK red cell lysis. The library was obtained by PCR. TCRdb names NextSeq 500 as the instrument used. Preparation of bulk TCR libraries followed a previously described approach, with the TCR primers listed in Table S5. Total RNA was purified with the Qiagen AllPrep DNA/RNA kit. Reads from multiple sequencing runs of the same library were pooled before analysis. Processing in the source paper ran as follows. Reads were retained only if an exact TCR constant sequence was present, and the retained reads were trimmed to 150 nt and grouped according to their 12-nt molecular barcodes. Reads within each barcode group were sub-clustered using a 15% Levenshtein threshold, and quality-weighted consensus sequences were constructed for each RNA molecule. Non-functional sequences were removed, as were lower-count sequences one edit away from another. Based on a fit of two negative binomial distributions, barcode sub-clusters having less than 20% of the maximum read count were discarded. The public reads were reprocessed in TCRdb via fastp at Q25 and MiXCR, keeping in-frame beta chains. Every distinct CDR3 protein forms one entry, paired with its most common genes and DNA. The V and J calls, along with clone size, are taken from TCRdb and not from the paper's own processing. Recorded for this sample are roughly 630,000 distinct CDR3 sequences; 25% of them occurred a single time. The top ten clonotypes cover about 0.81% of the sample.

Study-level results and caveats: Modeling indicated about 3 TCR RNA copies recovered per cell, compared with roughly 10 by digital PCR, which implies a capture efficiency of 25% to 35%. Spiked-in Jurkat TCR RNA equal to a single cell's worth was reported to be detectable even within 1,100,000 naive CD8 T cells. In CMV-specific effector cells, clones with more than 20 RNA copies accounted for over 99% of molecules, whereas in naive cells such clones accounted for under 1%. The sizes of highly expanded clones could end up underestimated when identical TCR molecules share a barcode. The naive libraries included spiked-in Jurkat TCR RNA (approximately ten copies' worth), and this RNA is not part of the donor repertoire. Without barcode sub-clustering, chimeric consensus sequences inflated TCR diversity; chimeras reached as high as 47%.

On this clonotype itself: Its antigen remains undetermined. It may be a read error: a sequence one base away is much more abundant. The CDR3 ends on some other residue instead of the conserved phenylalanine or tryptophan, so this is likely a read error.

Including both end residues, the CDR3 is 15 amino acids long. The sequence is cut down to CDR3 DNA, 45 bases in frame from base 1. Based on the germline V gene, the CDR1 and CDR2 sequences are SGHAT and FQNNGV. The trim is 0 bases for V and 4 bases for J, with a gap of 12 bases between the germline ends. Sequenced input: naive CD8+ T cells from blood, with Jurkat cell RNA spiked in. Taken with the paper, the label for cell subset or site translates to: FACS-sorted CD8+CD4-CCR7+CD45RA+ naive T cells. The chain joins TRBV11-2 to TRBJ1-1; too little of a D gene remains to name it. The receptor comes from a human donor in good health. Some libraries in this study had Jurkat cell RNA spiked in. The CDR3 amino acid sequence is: CASSLDFLAGTEAFI. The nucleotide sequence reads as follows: TGTGCCAGCAGCTTAGATTTCCTAGCGGGCACTGAAGCTTTCATT.